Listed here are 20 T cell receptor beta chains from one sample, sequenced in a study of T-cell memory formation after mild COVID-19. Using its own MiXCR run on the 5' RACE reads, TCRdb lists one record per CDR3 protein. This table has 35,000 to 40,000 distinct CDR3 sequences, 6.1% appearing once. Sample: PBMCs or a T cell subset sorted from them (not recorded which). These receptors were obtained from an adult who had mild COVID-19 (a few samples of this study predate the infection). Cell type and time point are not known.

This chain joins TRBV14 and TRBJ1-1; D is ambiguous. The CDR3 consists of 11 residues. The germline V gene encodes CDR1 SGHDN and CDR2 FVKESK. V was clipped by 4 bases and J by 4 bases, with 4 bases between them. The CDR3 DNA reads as TGTGCCAGCAGCCGTATCACTGAAGCTTTCTTT. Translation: CASSRITEAFF. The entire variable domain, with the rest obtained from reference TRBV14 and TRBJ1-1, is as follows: EAGVTQFPSHSVIEKGQTVTLRCDPISGHDNLYWYRRVMGKEIKFLLHFVKESKQDESGMPNNRFLAERTGGTYSTLKVQPAELEDSGVYFCASSRITEAFFGQGTRLTVV.

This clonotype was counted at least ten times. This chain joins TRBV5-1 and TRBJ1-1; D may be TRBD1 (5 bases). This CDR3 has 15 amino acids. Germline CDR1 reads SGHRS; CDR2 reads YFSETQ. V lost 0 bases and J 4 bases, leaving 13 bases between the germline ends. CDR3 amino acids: CASSLGPGGSTEAFF. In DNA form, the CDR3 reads TGCGCCAGCAGCTTGGGCCCGGGGGGGAGCACTGAAGCTTTCTTT. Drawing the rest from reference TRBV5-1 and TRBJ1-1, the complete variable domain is KAGVTQTPRYLIKTRGQQVTLSCSPISGHRSVSWYQQTPGQGLQFLFEYFSETQRNKGNFPGRFSGRQFSNSRSEMNVSTLELGDSALYLCASSLGPGGSTEAFFGQGTRLTVV.

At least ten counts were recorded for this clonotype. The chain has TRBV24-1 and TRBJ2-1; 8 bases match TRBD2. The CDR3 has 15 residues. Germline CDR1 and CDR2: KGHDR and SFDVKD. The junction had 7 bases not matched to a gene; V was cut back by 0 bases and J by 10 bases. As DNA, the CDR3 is TGTGCCACCAGTGATTTGGGTGCGGGAGGACACGAGCAGTTCTTC. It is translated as CATSDLGAGGHEQFF.

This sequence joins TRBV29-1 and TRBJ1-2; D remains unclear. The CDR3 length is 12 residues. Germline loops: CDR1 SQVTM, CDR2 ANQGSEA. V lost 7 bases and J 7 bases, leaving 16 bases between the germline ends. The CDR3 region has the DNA TGCAGCGCCGGCGGCGGGTCCCGTGGCTACACCTTC. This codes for CSAGGGSRGYTF.

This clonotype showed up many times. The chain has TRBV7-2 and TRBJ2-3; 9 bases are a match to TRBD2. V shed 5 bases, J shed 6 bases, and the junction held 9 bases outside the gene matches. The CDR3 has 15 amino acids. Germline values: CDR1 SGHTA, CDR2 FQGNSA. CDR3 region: CASSLRASGRDTQYF. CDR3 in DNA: TGTGCCAGCAGCCTCCGGGCGAGCGGGAGGGATACGCAGTATTTT.

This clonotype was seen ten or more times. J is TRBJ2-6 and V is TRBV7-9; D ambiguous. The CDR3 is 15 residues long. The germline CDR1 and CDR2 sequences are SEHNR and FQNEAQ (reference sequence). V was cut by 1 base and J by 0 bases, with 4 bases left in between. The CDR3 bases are TGTGCCAGCAGCTTAGAGATCTCTGGGGCCAACGTCCTGACTTTC. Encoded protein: CASSLEISGANVLTF.

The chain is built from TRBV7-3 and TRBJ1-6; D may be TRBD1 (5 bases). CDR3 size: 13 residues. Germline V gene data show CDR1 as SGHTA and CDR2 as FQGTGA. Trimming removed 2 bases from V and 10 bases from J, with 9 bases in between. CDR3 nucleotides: TGTGCCAGCAGCTTACAGGGTGGGTCACCCCTCCACTTT. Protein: CASSLQGGSPLHF. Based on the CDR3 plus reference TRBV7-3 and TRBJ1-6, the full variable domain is GAGVSQTPSNKVTEKGKYVELRCDPISGHTALYWYRQSLGQGPEFLIYFQGTGAADDSGLPNDRFFAVRPEGSVSTLKIQRTERGDSAVYLCASSLQGGSPLHFGNGTRLTVT.

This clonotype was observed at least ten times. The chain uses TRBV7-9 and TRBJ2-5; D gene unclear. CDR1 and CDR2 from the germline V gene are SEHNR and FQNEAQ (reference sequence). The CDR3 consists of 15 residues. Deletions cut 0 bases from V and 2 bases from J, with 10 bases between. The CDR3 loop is CASSLAELQQETQYF. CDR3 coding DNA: TGTGCCAGCAGCTTAGCCGAGCTACAACAAGAGACCCAGTACTTC.

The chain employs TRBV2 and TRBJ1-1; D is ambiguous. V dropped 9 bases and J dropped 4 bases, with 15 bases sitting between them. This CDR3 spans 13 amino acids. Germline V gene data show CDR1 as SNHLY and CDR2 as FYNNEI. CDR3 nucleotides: TGTGCCAGTGTATGGGGAACGGGCACTGAAGCTTTCTTT. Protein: CASVWGTGTEAFF.

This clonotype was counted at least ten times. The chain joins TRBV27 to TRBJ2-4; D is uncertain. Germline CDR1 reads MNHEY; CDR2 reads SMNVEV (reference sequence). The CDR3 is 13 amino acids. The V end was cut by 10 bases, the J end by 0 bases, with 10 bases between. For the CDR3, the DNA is TGTGCCAACAGATCACTAGCCAAAAACATTCAGTACTTC. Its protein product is CANRSLAKNIQYF.

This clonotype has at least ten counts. CDR3 DNA sequence: TGTGCCAGCAGCCAAGATAGGGAGACCCAGTACTTC. It yields the protein CASSQDRETQYF. The chain uses TRBV3-1 and TRBJ2-5; D ambiguous. Germline V gene data show CDR1 as LGHDT and CDR2 as YNNKEL (reference sequence). The V gene lost 0 bases and the J gene lost 5 bases, with 4 bases spanning the gap. The CDR3 has 12 residues.

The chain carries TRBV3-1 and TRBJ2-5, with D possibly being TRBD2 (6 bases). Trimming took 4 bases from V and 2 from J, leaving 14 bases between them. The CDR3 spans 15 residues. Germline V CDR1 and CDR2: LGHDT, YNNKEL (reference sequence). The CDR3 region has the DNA TGTGCCAGCAGCCCCGGACGGGGGTTACAAGAGACCCAGTACTTC. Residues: CASSPGRGLQETQYF.

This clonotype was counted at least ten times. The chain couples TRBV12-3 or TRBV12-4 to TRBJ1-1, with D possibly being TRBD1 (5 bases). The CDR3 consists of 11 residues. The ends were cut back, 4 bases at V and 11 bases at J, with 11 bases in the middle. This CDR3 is CASSSLRQAFF. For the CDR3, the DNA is TGTGCCAGCAGTTCCCTGCGACAGGCTTTCTTT.

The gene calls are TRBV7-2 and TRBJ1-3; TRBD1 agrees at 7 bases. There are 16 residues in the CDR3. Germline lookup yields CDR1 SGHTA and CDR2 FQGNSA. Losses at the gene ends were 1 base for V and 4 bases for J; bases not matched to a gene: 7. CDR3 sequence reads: CASSLGVPGGGNTIYF. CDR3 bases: TGTGCCAGCAGCTTAGGGGTCCCAGGGGGAGGAAACACCATATATTTT.

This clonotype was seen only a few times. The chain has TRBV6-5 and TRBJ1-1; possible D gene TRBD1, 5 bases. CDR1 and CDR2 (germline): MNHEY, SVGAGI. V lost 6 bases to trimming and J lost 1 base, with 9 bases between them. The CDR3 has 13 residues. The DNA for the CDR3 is TGTGCCAGCAGGGGACTGCCGAACACTGAAGCTTTCTTT. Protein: CASRGLPNTEAFF.

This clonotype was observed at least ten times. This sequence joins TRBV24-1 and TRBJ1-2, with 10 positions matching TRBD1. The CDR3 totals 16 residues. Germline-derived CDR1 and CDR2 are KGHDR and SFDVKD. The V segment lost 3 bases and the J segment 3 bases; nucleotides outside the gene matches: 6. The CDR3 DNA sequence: TGTGCCACCAGTGATCGCTCCGGGACAGGGGACTATGGCTACACCTTC. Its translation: CATSDRSGTGDYGYTF.

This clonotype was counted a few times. The CDR3 loop is CASSLGSNYNEQFF. CDR3 coding DNA: TGCGCCAGCAGCTTGGGTAGTAACTACAATGAGCAGTTCTTC. The chain is built from TRBV5-1 and TRBJ2-1; D remains ambiguous. CDR3 length equals 14 residues. V was pared by 0 bases and J by 3 bases, with 7 bases between. CDR1 and CDR2 from the germline V gene are SGHRS and YFSETQ.

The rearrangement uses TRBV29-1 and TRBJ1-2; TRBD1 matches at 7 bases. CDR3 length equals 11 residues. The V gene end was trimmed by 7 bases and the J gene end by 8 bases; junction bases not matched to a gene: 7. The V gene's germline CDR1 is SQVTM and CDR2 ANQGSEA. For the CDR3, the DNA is TGCAGCGGGAGGACAGGTAGCGGCTACACCTTC. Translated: CSGRTGSGYTF.

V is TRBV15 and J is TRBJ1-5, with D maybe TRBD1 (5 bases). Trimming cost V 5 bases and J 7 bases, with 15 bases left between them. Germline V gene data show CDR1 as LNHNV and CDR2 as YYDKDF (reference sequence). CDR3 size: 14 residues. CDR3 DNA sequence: TGTGCCACCAGCGGTCAGGGTTCTAGGCAGCCCCAGCATTTT. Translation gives CATSGQGSRQPQHF.

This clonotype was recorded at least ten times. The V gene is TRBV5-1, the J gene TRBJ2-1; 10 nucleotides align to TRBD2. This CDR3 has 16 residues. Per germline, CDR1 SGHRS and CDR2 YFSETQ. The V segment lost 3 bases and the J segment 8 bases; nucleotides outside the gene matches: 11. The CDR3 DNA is TGCGCCAGCAGCTGGACTAGCGGAGTTACGGGGGATGAGCAGTTCTTC. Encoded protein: CASSWTSGVTGDEQFF.